Shown below are 6 T cell receptor beta chains from a single sample sequenced in a study of blood T cell repertoires in COVID-19. Here immunoSEQ multiplex PCR was the method, and the copy in TCRdb shows in-frame clones only, minus some. The repertoire includes under 75,000 clones, 75% to 90% of them detected once, and 1.5% to 2% sits in the top ten. The sample was peripheral blood. These receptors came from a man aged 25-45 years with acute or convalescent COVID-19.

Here the CDR3 reads CSVEEYSSYEQYF. The CDR3 nucleotides read TGCAGCGTTGAAGAGTACAGCTCCTACGAGCAGTACTTC. V and J are TRBV29-1 and TRBJ2-7; D unresolved. The germline V gene has CDR1 SQVTM and CDR2 ANQGSEA. The CDR3 consists of 13 residues. Trimming left V 0 bases short and J 0 bases short, with 6 bases between.

This chain uses TRBV7-9 with TRBJ2-1; D perhaps matches TRBD2 (6 bases). Germline CDR1 is SEHNR and CDR2 is FQNEAQ (reference sequence). Trimming cost V 1 base and J 0 bases, with 13 bases left between them. The CDR3 has 17 amino acids. The CDR3 region has the DNA TGTGCCAGCAGCTTAGTTCACGCGGGAACCTCCTACAATGAGCAGTTCTTC. Translated, it gives CASSLVHAGTSYNEQFF.

The V gene is TRBV5-1, the J gene TRBJ1-1; no reliable D call. In germline, CDR1 is SGHRS, CDR2 YFSETQ. V lost 4 bases and J lost 3, with 13 bases in between. This CDR3 has 14 residues. The CDR3 coding sequence is TGCGCCAGCAGCCGTCGAGAGGGCCACACTGAAGCTTTCTTT. Translating gives CASSRREGHTEAFF.

The rearrangement joins TRBV27 to TRBJ2-2; D may be TRBD1 (7 bases). CDR1 and CDR2 (germline): MNHEY, SMNVEV (reference sequence). The V end was cut by 2 bases, the J end by 6 bases, with 16 bases between. This CDR3 spans 16 amino acids. The CDR3 spells CASSLLQGGRAGELFF. In DNA form, the CDR3 reads TGTGCCAGCAGTTTACTCCAGGGGGGTAGAGCCGGGGAGCTGTTTTTT.

This sequence joins TRBV7-6 and TRBJ2-3; weak D call: TRBD2 (6 bases). Between the trimmed V and J ends, which lost 4 bases and 5 bases, there was a span of 19 bases. CDR3 length: 16 residues. CDR1 SGHVS and CDR2 FNYEAQ come from the germline V gene. The CDR3 bases are TGTGCCAGCAGCTCAAAACGAGACGGGAGAAGAGATACGCAGTATTTT. Translated: CASSSKRDGRRDTQYF.

This clone was seen a few times. CDR3 DNA sequence: TGTGCAAGTCGCCGAGAATCTAGGGACAGGGGGCCCGAGCAGTACGTC. Translating it yields CASRRESRDRGPEQYV. The chain links TRBV12-2 to TRBJ2-7; the table's TRBD1 call for D was not verified on the DNA. TRBV12-2 is given as a pseudogene. The length of the CDR3 is 16 residues.